This T cell receptor (beta chain) appears in the sequencing data of a study of cytotoxic CD8 clonotypes in ibrutinib-treated CLL. This CDR3 contains 11 residues. Profiled with immunoSEQ multiplex PCR; TCRdb holds only in-frame clones, not every one. The table includes 50,000 or so clones, roughly 85% detected once. This clone was recorded at least ten times. This clonotype was sampled from a human donor with chronic lymphocytic leukemia. J is TRBJ2-7 and V is TRBV21-1; TRBD1 reflects the table's D call only, with no check against the DNA. TRBV21-1 is tagged as a pseudogene. The specimen comprised PBMCs, sampled after 24 months of ibrutinib treatment. The DNA for the CDR3 is TGTGCCAAATCGACAGCGTACGAGCAGTACTTC. Translating gives CAKSTAYEQYF.